The clone carrying this TCR beta chain has just one count. The J segment lost 1 base and the V segment lost 1 base, leaving 11 bases of the junction unmatched. This CDR3 is 19 amino acids long. Germline V lookup: CDR1 SGHRS, CDR2 YFSETQ. This table comes from immunoSEQ multiplex PCR, and its TCRdb copy is limited to in-frame clones, with some not included. The sample contains about 50,000 clones, over 85% of which appear only once. These data originate in a study of T cell changes during pregnancy in multiple sclerosis. The source is a female donor with multiple sclerosis, enrolled in a pregnancy study. The J gene is TRBJ2-3, the V gene TRBV5-1, with TRBD2 identical over 11 bases. The sequences come from CD4+ T cells from peripheral blood mononuclear cells, collected before pregnancy. The CDR3 here is CASSLRRLAGSRGTDTQYF. In DNA form, the CDR3 reads TGCGCCAGCAGCTTGCGGAGACTAGCGGGATCGAGAGGCACAGATACGCAGTATTTT.